There are a few counts of the clone carrying this T cell receptor (beta chain). What it binds is not known. The data belong to a study of blood T cells in healthy people across ages. Study outcomes and limitations: Diversity figures derived from one million T cells were judged to underestimate the true value.

Primers used in a second PCR of roughly 7 to 11 cycles were a sample-barcoded 5' primer and a J-beta primer mix. Tagging of each cDNA molecule was performed by a template-switch adaptor with 12 random nucleotides. Sequencing recovered at least 3 million CDR3-containing paired-end reads from each sample. One entry per CDR3 protein, called by TCRdb with MiXCR from the 5' RACE reads. The sample lists a few hundred thousand distinct CDR3 sequences; roughly a quarter were seen once. V shed 2 bases and J shed 5 bases, with 9 bases lying between them. Germline-derived CDR1 and CDR2 are MNHNY and SVGAGI (reference sequence). The CDR3 consists of 13 residues.

The chain joins TRBV6-6 to TRBJ2-5; D gene uncertain. The source of this sequence is a woman aged 70 to 79 in good health. The sequenced material came from blood. The CDR3 region is CASSYGAWETQYF. The CDR3 bases are TGTGCCAGCAGTTACGGAGCTTGGGAGACCCAGTACTTC.